These 16 T cell receptor beta chains originate from one sample sequenced in a study of shared clonotypes between healthy human individuals. Method: immunoSEQ multiplex PCR; TCRdb's copy keeps in-frame clones and lacks some. The sample lists about 1.1 million clones, around 77% occurring once. Material for sequencing was memory CD4+ T cells from PBMCs. The subset denotes: CD45RA-negative fraction. The receptors were sampled from a man younger than 30 in good health. Some clones in this sample may be carry-over from other donors' samples.

As for this clone: Other DNA sequences in the sample encode the same CDR3. The CDR3 here is CASSQRLTDTQYF. CDR3 nucleotides: TGTGCCAGCAGCCAGAGACTCACAGATACGCAGTATTTT. The chain recombines TRBV14 with TRBJ2-3; no clear D gene. The V end was cut by 3 bases, the J end by 2 bases, with 6 bases between. This CDR3 is 13 amino acids long. From germline, CDR1 is SGHDN and CDR2 FVKESK.

This chain connects TRBV12-5 to TRBJ1-2, with 7 bases that match TRBD1. This CDR3 contains 13 residues. The trim removed 2 bases at V and 3 bases at J, leaving 0 bases unmatched. Germline CDR1 and CDR2: LGHNT and FRNRAP. CDR3: CASGLTGDYGYTF. The CDR3 coding sequence is TGTGCTAGTGGTTTGACAGGGGACTATGGCTACACCTTC.

This sequence joins TRBV7-2 and TRBJ2-6; D remains ambiguous. Germline V gene lookup returns CDR1 SGHTA and CDR2 FQGNSA. Trimming pared 5 bases from V and 0 bases from J, leaving 8 bases between. The CDR3 length is 15 residues. The CDR3 coding sequence is TGTGCCAGCAGCGCTACTCACTCTGGGGCCAACGTCCTGACTTTC. Translation gives CASSATHSGANVLTF.

The CDR3 coding sequence is TGTGCCATCAGGCGGGGGGCGCGTGACACCGGGGAGCTGTTTTTT. Its translation: CAIRRGARDTGELFF. The chain couples TRBV10-3 to TRBJ2-2, with TRBD2 matching over 8 bases. J gave up 3 bases and V 6 bases, and 6 bases lay outside the gene matches. CDR3 size: 15 residues. Germline-derived CDR1 and CDR2 are ENHRY and SYGVKD.

Details on this clone: A much larger clone sits a single nucleotide away, making a read error possible. The CDR3 here is CAWSIGVNTEAFF. The CDR3 region has the DNA TGTGCCTGGAGTATAGGGGTGAACACTGAAGCTTTCTTT. The rearrangement links TRBV30 to TRBJ1-1, with D possibly being TRBD1 (5 bases). V gave up 2 bases and J gave up 0 bases, with 7 bases separating them. The CDR3 has 13 amino acids. The germline V gene encodes CDR1 GTSNPN and CDR2 SVGIG (reference sequence).

The chain links TRBV7-2 to TRBJ2-7, with D possibly TRBD2 on 5 matching bases. Per germline, CDR1 SGHTA and CDR2 FQGNSA. The V end lost 4 bases, the J end lost 6 bases, and 13 bases lay between the germline ends. The length of the CDR3 is 13 residues. The CDR3, as DNA: TGTGCCAGCAGCTCGACTATTCCAGGCGAGCAGTACTTC. This gives the protein CASSSTIPGEQYF.

The chain combines TRBV5-4 with TRBJ2-1, with 8 bases fitting TRBD2. CDR1 SGHNT and CDR2 YYREEE come from the germline V gene (reference sequence). J was trimmed by 5 bases and V by 9 bases; bases with no gene match: 10. CDR3 length equals 14 residues. This CDR3 is CATQRGLGDNEQFF. The CDR3 nucleotides are TGTGCCACCCAGCGGGGGCTTGGGGACAATGAGCAGTTCTTC. The whole variable domain, filled in from reference TRBV5-4 and TRBJ2-1, reads ETGVTQSPTHLIKTRGQQVTLRCSSQSGHNTVSWYQQALGQGPQFIFQYYREEENGRGNFPPRFSGLQFPNYSSELNVNALELDDSALYLCATQRGLGDNEQFFGPGTRLTVL.

The rearrangement uses TRBV6-4 and TRBJ2-2; D ambiguous. The germline V and J ends were trimmed by 7 bases and 4 bases, with 13 bases remaining between them. The CDR3 is 14 residues long. In germline, CDR1 is MRHNA, CDR2 SNTAGT. The CDR3 region has the DNA TGTGCCAGCACCCCCTTCCCGGGCACCGGGGAGCTGTTTTTT. It translates to CASTPFPGTGELFF.

The chain combines TRBV11-3 with TRBJ2-5; 8 bases map to TRBD2. After removal of 5 bases from V and 5 bases from J, the junction contained 7 bases not matched to a gene. In germline, CDR1 is SGHNT, CDR2 YENEEA. CDR3 length: 14 residues. The DNA for the CDR3 is TGTGCCAGCAGCCGCGGACTAGCTCGGGAGACCCAGTACTTC. It codes for CASSRGLARETQYF.

This chain joins TRBV7-9 and TRBJ1-1; a possible D gene is TRBD1 (5 bases). The CDR3 extends over 14 amino acids. V was cut by 4 bases and J by 5 bases, with 14 bases left in between. CDR1 is SEHNR, CDR2 FQNEAQ, per germline (reference sequence). CDR3 coding DNA: TGTGCCAGCAGCTGGCGGGGCGTAACGACTGAAGCTTTCTTT. It codes for CASSWRGVTTEAFF.

The genes are TRBV18 and TRBJ2-1; 7 positions match TRBD1. This CDR3 contains 17 residues. Losses at the gene ends were 0 bases for V and 3 bases for J; bases not matched to a gene: 8. CDR1 and CDR2 from the germline V gene are KGHSH and LQKENI. CDR3 sequence reads: CASSPPHQDRIYNEQFF. The CDR3 bases are TGTGCCAGCTCACCACCTCATCAGGACAGGATCTACAATGAGCAGTTCTTC.

Of note for this clone: Within the sample, other DNA sequences also encode this same CDR3. This sequence joins TRBV30 and TRBJ1-5, with 7 nucleotides matching TRBD1. The CDR3 covers 13 residues. The ends lost 5 bases at V and 5 bases at J; junction bases unmatched: 6. Germline lookup yields CDR1 GTSNPN and CDR2 SVGIG (reference sequence). The chain's CDR3 is CAWGGQGDQPQHF. In DNA form, the CDR3 reads TGTGCCTGGGGGGGGCAGGGGGATCAGCCCCAGCATTTT.

This chain links TRBV7-3 with TRBJ1-1; 10 bases align to TRBD1. The V and J ends lost 4 bases and 5 bases, in that order; junction bases with no gene match: 4. The V gene's germline CDR1 is SGHTA and CDR2 FQGTGA. The CDR3 sequence is 14 residues long. The CDR3 DNA sequence: TGTGCCAGCAGCTCGGGACAGGGGAGGACTGAAGCTTTCTTT. This codes for CASSSGQGRTEAFF. The whole variable domain, remainder taken from reference TRBV7-3 and TRBJ1-1, is GAGVSQTPSNKVTEKGKYVELRCDPISGHTALYWYRQSLGQGPEFLIYFQGTGAADDSGLPNDRFFAVRPEGSVSTLKIQRTERGDSAVYLCASSSGQGRTEAFFGQGTRLTVV.

The chain combines TRBV6-1 with TRBJ1-5, with 8 bases matching TRBD1. V lost 2 bases, J lost 6 bases, and 6 bases stayed unmatched. The CDR3 has 15 residues. CDR1 and CDR2 (germline): MNHNS, SASEGT. CDR3 region: CASSEPSTGGQPQHF. Here the CDR3 DNA reads TGTGCCAGCAGTGAACCCTCCACAGGGGGTCAGCCCCAGCATTTT.

A single count supports this clone. This chain uses TRBV14 with TRBJ1-2; perhaps TRBD1 as D (6 bases). This CDR3 contains 14 residues. V lost 4 bases to trimming and J lost 7 bases, with 16 bases between them. Germline V gives CDR1 SGHDN, CDR2 FVKESK. Here the CDR3 reads CASSRDRKGRGYTF. The CDR3 nucleotides read TGTGCCAGCAGCCGAGACAGGAAGGGTCGTGGCTACACCTTC.

The table lists this clone with many counts. The genes are TRBV5-6 and TRBJ1-2, with TRBD1 matching over 11 bases. Germline lookup yields CDR1 SGHDT and CDR2 YYEEEE. V dropped 0 bases and J dropped 5; count of bases not matched to a gene: 9. The CDR3 spans 17 residues. CDR3 in DNA: TGTGCCAGCAGCTTGGAATGGGGGACAGGGGGAAATTATGGCTACACCTTC. It translates to CASSLEWGTGGNYGYTF.